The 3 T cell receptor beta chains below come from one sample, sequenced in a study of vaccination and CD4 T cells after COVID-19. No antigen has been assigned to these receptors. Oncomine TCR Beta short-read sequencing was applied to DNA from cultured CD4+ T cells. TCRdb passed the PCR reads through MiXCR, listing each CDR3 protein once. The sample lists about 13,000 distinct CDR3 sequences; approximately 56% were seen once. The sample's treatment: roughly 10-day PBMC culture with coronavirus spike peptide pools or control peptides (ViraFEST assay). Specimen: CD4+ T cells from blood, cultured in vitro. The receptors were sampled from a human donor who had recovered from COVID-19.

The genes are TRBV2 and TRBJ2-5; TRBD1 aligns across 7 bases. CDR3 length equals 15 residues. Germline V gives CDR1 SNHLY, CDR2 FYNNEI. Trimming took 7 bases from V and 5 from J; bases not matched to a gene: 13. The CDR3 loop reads CASNQDRFVTETQYF. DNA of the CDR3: TGTGCCAGCAACCAGGACAGGTTCGTGACGGAGACCCAGTACTTC.

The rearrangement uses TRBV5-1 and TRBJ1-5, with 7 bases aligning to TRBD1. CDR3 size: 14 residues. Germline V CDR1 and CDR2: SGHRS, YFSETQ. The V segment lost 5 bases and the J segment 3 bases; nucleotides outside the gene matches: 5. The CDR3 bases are TGCGCCAGCAGGCCGACAGGGTCCAATCAGCCCCAGCATTTT. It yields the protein CASRPTGSNQPQHF.

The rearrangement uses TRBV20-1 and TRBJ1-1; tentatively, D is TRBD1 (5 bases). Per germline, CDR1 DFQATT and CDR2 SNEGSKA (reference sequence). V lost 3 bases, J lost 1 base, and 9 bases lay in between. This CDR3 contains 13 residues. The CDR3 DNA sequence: TGCAGTGCTAGCCGACAGCAGAACACTGAAGCTTTCTTT. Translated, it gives CSASRQQNTEAFF.